The rows below give T cell receptor beta chains drawn from one sample of a study of blood T cells in healthy people across ages. Each CDR3 protein is one row after TCRdb ran MiXCR on the 5' RACE reads. The table includes approximately 800,000 distinct CDR3 sequences, approximately 35% detected once. Sequencing input: blood. Receptors originate from a young man in good health. CDR3s include the opening cysteine and the closing phenylalanine or tryptophan. A D gene is named only where the DNA matches it firmly. A clone size is listed for some rows: how often the clone was seen (once, few, many), or a class if it is expanded.

v_call	cdr3_length	d_call	clone_size	j_call	cdr3_nt	cdr3_aa
TRBV20-1	13	-	-	TRBJ2-2	TGCAGTGCTAGACGGGGGCGCGACGGGGGGCTGTTTTTT	CSARRGRDGGLFF
TRBV6-5	15	-	-	TRBJ1-6	TGTGCCAGCAGTTACTGGGACACCCAAAATTCACCCCTCCACTTT	CASSYWDTQNSPLHF
TRBV12-3/TRBV12-4	15	TRBD1	few	TRBJ1-4	TGTGCCAGCAGTCCAACTGACAGGGGGGAGAGGGGGCTGTTTTTT	CASSPTDRGERGLFF
TRBV25-1	15	-	few	TRBJ2-1	TGTGCCAGCAGTGATAAGGAACTAGCAATAAGAGAGCAGTTCTTC	CASSDKELAIREQFF
TRBV10-3	17	TRBD1	-	TRBJ2-7	TGTGCCATCAGTGAGTCGGGCCGACAGGGGGTTGCATACGAGCAGTACTTC	CAISESGRQGVAYEQYF
TRBV7-9	13	-	-	TRBJ1-5	TGTGCCAGCAGCCGGGCAGGGGCAGTCGGTTGGCATTTT	CASSRAGAVGWHF
TRBV12-3/TRBV12-4	13	-	many	TRBJ1-2	TGTGCCAGCAGCCCCGGGACAAGATATGGCTACACCTTC	CASSPGTRYGYTF
TRBV27	12	-	-	TRBJ2-1	TGTGCCAGCAGTACGGGGACGAGCGAGCAGTTCTTC	CASSTGTSEQFF
TRBV6-2/TRBV6-3	12	-	-	TRBJ2-1	TGTGCCAGCAGTTACGGGCAGAATGAGCAGTTCTTC	CASSYGQNEQFF
TRBV2	16	TRBD2	-	TRBJ2-1	TGTGCCAGCAGTGAGACTAGCGGGGGGGTATACAATGAGCAGTTCTTC	CASSETSGGVYNEQFF
TRBV12-3/TRBV12-4	13	-	-	TRBJ1-5	TGTGCCAGCAGCCCTCGACTAAATCAGCCCCAGCATTTT	CASSPRLNQPQHF
TRBV12-3/TRBV12-4	13	-	few	TRBJ1-3	TGTGCCAGCCACCGATTCTCTGGAAACACCATATATTTT	CASHRFSGNTIYF